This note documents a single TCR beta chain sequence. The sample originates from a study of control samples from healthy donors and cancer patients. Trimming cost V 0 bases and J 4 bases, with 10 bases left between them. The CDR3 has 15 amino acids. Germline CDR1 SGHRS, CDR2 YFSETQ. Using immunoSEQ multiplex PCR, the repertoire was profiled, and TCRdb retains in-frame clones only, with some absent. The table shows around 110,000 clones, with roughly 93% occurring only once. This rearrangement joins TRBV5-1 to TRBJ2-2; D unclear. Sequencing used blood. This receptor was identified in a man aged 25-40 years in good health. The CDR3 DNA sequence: TGCGCCAGCAGCTTGGGTACCTTTGGCACCGGGGAGCTGTTTTTT. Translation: CASSLGTFGTGELFF.